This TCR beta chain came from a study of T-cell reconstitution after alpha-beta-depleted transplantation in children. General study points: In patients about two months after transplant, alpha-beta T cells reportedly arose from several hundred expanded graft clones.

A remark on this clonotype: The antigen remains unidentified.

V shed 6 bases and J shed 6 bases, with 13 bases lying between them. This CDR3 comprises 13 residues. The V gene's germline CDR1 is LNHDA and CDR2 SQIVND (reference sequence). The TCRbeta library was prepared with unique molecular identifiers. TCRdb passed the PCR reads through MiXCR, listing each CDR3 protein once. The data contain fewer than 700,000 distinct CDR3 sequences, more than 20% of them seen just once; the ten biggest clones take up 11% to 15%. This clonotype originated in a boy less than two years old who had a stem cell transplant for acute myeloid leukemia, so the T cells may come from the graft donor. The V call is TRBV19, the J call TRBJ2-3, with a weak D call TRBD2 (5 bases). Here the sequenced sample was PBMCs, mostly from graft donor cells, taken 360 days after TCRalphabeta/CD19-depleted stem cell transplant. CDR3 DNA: TGTGCCAGTAGAGGCCCGGGATGGGATACGCAGTATTTT. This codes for CASRGPGWDTQYF.